The T cell receptor beta chain described here comes from a study of CD8+CD57+ T cells in acquired aplastic anemia. All patients picked for sequencing had shown, by flow cytometry, an expansion of CD8+CD57+ cells. It was genomic DNA that served as the template for profiling TCR beta VDJ and CDR3. TCRdb redid the calling of the reads with MiXCR, one entry per CDR3 protein. This sample has about 160,000 distinct CDR3 sequences; over 55% occur once, and the top ten carry approximately 50%. V lost 4 bases and J lost 10; bases outside the gene matches: 4. Germline loops: CDR1 SGHDN, CDR2 FVKESK. The CDR3 is 14 amino acids.

The clonotype was recovered from a human donor with aplastic anemia. The rearrangement links TRBV14 to TRBJ1-6; the match to TRBD1 covers 10 bases. The sample taken for sequencing was sorted CD4+, CD8+, or CD8+CD57+ T cells (not recorded which) from PBMCs. Here the CDR3 DNA reads TGTGCCAGCAGCCCCGGGACAGGGGTATCACCCCTCCACTTT. Translation gives CASSPGTGVSPLHF.